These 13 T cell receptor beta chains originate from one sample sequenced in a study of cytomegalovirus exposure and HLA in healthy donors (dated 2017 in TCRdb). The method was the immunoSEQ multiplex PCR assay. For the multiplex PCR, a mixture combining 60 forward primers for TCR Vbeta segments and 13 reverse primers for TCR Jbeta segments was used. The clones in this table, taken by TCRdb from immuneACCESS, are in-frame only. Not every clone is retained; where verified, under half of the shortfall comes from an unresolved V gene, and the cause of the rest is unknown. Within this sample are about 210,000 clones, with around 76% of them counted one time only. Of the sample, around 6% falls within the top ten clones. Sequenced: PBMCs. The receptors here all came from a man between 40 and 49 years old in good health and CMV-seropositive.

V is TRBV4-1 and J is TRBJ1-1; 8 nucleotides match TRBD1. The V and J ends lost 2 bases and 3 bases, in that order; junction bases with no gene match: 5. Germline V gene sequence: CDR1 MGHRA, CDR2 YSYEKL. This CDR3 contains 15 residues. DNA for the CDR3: TGCGCCAGCAGCCAACCAACGACAGGGGACACTGAAGCTTTCTTT. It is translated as CASSQPTTGDTEAFF.

CDR3: CASTLRQPYGYTF. In DNA, the CDR3 is TGTGCCAGCACTCTGAGACAGCCGTATGGCTACACCTTC. This chain connects TRBV6-1 to TRBJ1-2, with D possibly TRBD1 on 5 matching bases. V was trimmed by 7 bases and J by 5 bases, leaving 14 bases between them. Per germline, CDR1 MNHNS and CDR2 SASEGT. The length of the CDR3 is 13 residues.

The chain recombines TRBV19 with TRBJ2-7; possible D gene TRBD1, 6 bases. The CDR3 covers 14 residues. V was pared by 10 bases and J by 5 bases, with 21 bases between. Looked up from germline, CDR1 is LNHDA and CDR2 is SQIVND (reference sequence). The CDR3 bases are TGTGCCACAGGAGTGGGGGCGGTGAGGGACGAGCAGTACGTC. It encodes CATGVGAVRDEQYV.

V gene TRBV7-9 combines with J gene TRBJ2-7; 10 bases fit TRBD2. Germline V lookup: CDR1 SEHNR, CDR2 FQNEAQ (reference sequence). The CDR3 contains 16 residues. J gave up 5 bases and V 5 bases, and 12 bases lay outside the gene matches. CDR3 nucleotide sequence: TGTGCCAGCAGCCACGTCCTAGCGGGAGTTGCCAACGAGCAGTACTTC. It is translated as CASSHVLAGVANEQYF.

The CDR3 region is CASSYPLQGRRNTIYF. DNA of the CDR3: TGTGCCAGCAGTTACCCCCTTCAGGGGCGGAGGAACACCATATATTTT. The rearrangement links TRBV6-6 to TRBJ1-3; a weak D match, TRBD1 (6 bases). The germline V gene encodes CDR1 MNHNY and CDR2 SVGAGI (reference sequence). Trimming shortened V by 2 bases and J by 7 bases, and 18 bases separated the two germline ends. CDR3 length: 16 amino acids.

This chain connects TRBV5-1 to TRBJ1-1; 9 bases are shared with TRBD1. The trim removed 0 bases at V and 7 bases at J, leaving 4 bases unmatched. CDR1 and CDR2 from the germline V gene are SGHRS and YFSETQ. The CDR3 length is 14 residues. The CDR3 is CASSLDRGLVEAFF. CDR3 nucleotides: TGCGCCAGCAGCTTGGACAGGGGGCTTGTTGAAGCTTTCTTT.

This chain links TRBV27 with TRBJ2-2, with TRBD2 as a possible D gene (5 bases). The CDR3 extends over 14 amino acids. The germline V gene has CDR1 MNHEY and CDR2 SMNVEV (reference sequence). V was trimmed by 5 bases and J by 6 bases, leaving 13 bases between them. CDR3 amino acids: CASSDTPGSGELFF. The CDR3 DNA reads TGTGCCAGCAGTGATACCCCGGGGTCCGGGGAGCTGTTTTTT.

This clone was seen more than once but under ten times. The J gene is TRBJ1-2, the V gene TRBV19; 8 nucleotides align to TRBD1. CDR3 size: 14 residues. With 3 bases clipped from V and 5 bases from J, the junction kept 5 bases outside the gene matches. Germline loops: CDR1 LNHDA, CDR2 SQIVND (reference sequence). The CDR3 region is CASSIRTGTYGYTF. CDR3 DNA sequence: TGTGCCAGTAGTATTAGGACAGGGACATATGGCTACACCTTC. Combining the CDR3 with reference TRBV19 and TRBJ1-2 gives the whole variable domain DGGITQSPKYLFRKEGQNVTLSCEQNLNHDAMYWYRQDPGQGLRLIYYSQIVNDFQKGDIAEGYSVSREKKESFPLTVTSAQKNPTAFYLCASSIRTGTYGYTFGSGTRLTVV.

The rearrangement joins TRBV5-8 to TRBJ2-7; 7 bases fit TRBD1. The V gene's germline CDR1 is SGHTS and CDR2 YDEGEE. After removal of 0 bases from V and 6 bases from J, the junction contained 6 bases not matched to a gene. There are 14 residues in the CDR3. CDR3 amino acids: CASSLVKGASEQYV. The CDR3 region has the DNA TGTGCCAGCAGCTTGGTTAAGGGGGCTTCCGAGCAGTACGTC.

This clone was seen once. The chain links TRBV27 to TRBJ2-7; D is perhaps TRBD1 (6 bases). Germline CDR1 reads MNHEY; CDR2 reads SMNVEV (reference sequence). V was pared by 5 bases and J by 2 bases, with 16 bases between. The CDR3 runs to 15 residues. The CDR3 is CASSPYPGQTYEQYF. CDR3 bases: TGTGCCAGCAGTCCATATCCGGGACAAACCTACGAGCAGTACTTC.

CDR3 in DNA: TGTGCCAGCAGTCCTCGGGGAGGGGGGGAGCAGTACGTC. It encodes CASSPRGGGEQYV. The chain is built from TRBV6-1 and TRBJ2-7; possible D gene TRBD2, 7 bases. The V end was cut by 5 bases, the J end by 7 bases, with 15 bases between. The CDR3 has 13 amino acids. Looked up from germline, CDR1 is MNHNS and CDR2 is SASEGT.

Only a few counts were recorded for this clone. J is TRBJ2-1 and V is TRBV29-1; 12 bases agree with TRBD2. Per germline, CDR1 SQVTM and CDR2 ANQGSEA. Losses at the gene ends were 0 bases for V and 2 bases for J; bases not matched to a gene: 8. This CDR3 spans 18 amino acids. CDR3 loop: CSVEDPTSGSTAYNEQFF. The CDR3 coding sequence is TGCAGCGTTGAAGACCCGACTAGCGGGAGTACGGCCTACAATGAGCAGTTCTTC.

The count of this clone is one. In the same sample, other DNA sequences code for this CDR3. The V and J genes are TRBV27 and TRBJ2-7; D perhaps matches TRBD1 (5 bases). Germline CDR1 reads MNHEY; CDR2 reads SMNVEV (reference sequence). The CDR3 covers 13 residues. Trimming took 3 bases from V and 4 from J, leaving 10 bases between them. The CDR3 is CASSLQGGYEQYF. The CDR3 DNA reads TGTGCCAGCAGTTTGCAGGGTGGGTACGAGCAGTACTTC.